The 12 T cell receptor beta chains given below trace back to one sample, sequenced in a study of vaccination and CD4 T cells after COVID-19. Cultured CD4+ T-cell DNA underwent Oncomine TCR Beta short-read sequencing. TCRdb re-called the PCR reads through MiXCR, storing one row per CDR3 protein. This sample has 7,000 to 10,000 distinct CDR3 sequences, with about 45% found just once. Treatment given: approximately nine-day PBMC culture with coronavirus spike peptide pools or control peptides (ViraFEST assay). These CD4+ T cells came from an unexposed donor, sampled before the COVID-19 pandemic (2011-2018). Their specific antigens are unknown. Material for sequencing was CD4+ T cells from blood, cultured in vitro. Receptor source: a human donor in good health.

This CDR3 is CSARDDRASGNTIYF. DNA for the CDR3: TGCAGTGCTAGAGACGACAGGGCCTCTGGAAACACCATATATTTT. V gene TRBV20-1 combines with J gene TRBJ1-3; 7 bases match TRBD1. Germline V gene lookup returns CDR1 DFQATT and CDR2 SNEGSKA (reference sequence). Unmatched junction bases numbered 2, after V lost 0 bases and J lost 0 bases. The CDR3 loop spans 15 amino acids.

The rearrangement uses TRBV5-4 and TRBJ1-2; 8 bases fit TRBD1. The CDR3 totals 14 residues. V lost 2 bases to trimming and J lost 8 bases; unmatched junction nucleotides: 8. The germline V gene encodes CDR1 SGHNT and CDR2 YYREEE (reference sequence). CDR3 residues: CASSLSGGLDGYTF. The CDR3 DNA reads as TGTGCCAGCAGCTTATCAGGGGGCCTCGACGGCTACACCTTC.

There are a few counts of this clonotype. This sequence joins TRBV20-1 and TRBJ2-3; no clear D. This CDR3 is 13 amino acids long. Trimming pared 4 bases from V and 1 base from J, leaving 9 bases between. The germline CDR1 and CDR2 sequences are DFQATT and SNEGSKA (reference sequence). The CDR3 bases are TGCAGTGCTACAAACCTGGGCACAGATACGCAGTATTTT. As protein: CSATNLGTDTQYF.

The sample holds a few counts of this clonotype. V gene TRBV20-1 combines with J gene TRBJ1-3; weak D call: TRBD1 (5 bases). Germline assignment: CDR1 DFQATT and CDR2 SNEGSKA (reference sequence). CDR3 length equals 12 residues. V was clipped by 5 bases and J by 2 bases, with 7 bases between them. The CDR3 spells CSAEDTGNTIYF. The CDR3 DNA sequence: TGCAGTGCTGAGGACACTGGAAACACCATATATTTT.

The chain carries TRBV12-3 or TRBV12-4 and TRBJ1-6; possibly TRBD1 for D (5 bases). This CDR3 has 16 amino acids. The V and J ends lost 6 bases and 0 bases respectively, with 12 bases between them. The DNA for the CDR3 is TGTGCCAGCAGCCAGGGACCTAACTCCTATAATTCACCCCTCCACTTT. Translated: CASSQGPNSYNSPLHF.

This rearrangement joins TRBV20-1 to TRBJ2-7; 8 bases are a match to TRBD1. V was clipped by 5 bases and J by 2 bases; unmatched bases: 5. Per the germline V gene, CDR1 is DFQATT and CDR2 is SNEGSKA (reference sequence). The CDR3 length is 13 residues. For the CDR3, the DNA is TGCAGTGCTGAGGACAGGGCAACCTACGAGCAGTACTTC. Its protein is CSAEDRATYEQYF.

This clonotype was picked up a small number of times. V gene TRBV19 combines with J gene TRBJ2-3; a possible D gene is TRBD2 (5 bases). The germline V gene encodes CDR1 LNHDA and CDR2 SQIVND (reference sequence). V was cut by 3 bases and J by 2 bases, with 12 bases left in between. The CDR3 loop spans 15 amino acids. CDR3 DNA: TGTGCCAGTAGTATGGAGGTCCACGACACAGATACGCAGTATTTT. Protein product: CASSMEVHDTDTQYF.

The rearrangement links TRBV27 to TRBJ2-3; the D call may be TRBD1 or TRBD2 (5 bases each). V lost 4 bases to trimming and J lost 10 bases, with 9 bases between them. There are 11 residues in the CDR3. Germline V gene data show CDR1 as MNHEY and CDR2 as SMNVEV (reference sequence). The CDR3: CASSSGPAQYF. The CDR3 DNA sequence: TGTGCCAGCAGTTCGGGACCTGCGCAGTATTTT.

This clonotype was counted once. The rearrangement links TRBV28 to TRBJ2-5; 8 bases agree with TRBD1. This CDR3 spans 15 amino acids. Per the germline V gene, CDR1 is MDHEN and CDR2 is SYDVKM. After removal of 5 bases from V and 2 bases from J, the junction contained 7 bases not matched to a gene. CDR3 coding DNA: TGTGCCAGCAGTGCCCCCAGGGGGCGGCAAGAGACCCAGTACTTC. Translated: CASSAPRGRQETQYF.

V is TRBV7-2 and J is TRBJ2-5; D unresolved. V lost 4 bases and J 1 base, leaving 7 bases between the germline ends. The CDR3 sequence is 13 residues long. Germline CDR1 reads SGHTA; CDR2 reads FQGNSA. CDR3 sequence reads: CASSSYTQETQYF. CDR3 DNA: TGTGCCAGCAGCTCTTATACCCAAGAGACCCAGTACTTC.

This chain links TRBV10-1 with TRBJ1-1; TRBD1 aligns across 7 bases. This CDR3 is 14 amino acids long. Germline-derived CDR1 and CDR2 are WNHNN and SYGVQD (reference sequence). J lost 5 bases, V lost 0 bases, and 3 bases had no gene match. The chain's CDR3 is CASSESTGRTEAFF. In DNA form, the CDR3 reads TGCGCCAGCAGTGAGTCGACAGGGAGGACTGAAGCTTTCTTT.

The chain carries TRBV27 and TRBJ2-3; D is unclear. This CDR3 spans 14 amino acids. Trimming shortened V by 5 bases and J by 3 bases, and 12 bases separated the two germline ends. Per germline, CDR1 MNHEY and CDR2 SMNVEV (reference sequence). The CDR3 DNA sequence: TGTGCCAGCAGTGGAATCAAAGTGACAGATACGCAGTATTTT. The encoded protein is CASSGIKVTDTQYF.